These 16 T cell receptor beta chains were all obtained from the same sample, sequenced in a study of CD8+ T cells in alopecia areata. cDNA serving as the sequencing template came from extracted, reverse transcribed RNA. Data came from immunoSEQ multiplex PCR; TCRdb stores just in-frame clones and leaves some out. Here the sample spans fewer than 110,000 clones, around 60% being singletons. Sample: CD4+ T cells sorted from blood. The receptor set was obtained from a human donor in good health.

The chain employs TRBV5-1 and TRBJ1-2, with D maybe TRBD1 (5 bases). The CDR3 extends over 14 amino acids. V dropped 3 bases and J dropped 6 bases, with 15 bases sitting between them. The germline V gene has CDR1 SGHRS and CDR2 YFSETQ. CDR3 in DNA: TGCGCCAGCAGCTCGGCAGGGCCGCTGGATGGCTACACCTTC. It codes for CASSSAGPLDGYTF.

This clone has a handful of counts. This chain links TRBV2 with TRBJ2-5, with 8 bases aligning to TRBD1. The CDR3 covers 16 residues. With 6 bases clipped from V and 4 bases from J, the junction kept 13 bases outside the gene matches. The germline gives CDR1 SNHLY, CDR2 FYNNEI. The DNA of the CDR3 is TGTGCCAGCAGGGTGGACGGCCAGGGGGCAGGAGAGACCCAGTACTTC. Protein sequence: CASRVDGQGAGETQYF.

The chain links TRBV14 to TRBJ2-5, with a weak D call TRBD2 (5 bases). Germline CDR1 is SGHDN and CDR2 is FVKESK. Between the trimmed V and J ends, which lost 2 bases and 3 bases, there was a span of 13 bases. CDR3 size: 15 residues. This CDR3 is CASSQSDWSKETQYF. As DNA, the CDR3 is TGTGCCAGCAGCCAATCGGACTGGTCGAAAGAGACCCAGTACTTC. The full variable domain, its missing parts supplied by reference TRBV14 and TRBJ2-5, is EAGVTQFPSHSVIEKGQTVTLRCDPISGHDNLYWYRRVMGKEIKFLLHFVKESKQDESGMPNNRFLAERTGGTYSTLKVQPAELEDSGVYFCASSQSDWSKETQYFGPGTRLLVL.

The sample holds a few counts of this clone. The chain carries TRBV18 and TRBJ1-4, with D perhaps TRBD1 (5 bases). CDR1 KGHSH and CDR2 LQKENI come from the germline V gene. The CDR3 is made up of 15 amino acids. Trimming left V 5 bases short and J 0 bases short, with 10 bases between. The DNA of the CDR3 is TGTGCCAGCTCAACGGGACTTGCAACTAATGAAAAACTGTTTTTT. Its protein product is CASSTGLATNEKLFF.

V and J are TRBV7-9 and TRBJ1-6; D gene unclear. The germline V gene has CDR1 SEHNR and CDR2 FQNEAQ (reference sequence). This CDR3 region has 12 residues. V was cut by 0 bases and J by 8 bases, with 2 bases left in between. DNA of the CDR3: TGTGCCAGCAGCTTAGCTGATTCACCCCTCCACTTT. Protein sequence: CASSLADSPLHF.

In this sample, this clone turned up once. This chain joins TRBV29-1 and TRBJ1-2, with TRBD1 as a possible D gene (5 bases). This CDR3 comprises 13 residues. Germline V CDR1 and CDR2: SQVTM, ANQGSEA. Trimming stripped 5 bases from V and 8 bases from J, with 18 bases between. CDR3 protein: CSVINPGFGGYTF. DNA of the CDR3: TGCAGCGTTATTAACCCAGGGTTCGGAGGCTACACCTTC. Full variable domain (rest looked up from reference TRBV29-1 and TRBJ1-2): SAVISQKPSRDICQRGTSLTIQCQVDSQVTMMFWYRQQPGQSLTLIATANQGSEATYESGFVIDKFPISRPNLTFSTLTVSNMSPEDSSIYLCSVINPGFGGYTFGSGTRLTVV.

The rearrangement joins TRBV15 to TRBJ2-5; the D gene is possibly TRBD1 (6 bases). The V gene's germline CDR1 is LNHNV and CDR2 YYDKDF (reference sequence). The CDR3 is 14 amino acids. V was pared by 5 bases and J by 1 base, with 11 bases between. This CDR3 is CATSVGRGQETQYF. CDR3 DNA: TGTGCCACCAGCGTAGGCAGGGGCCAAGAGACCCAGTACTTC. The whole variable domain, remainder taken from reference TRBV15 and TRBJ2-5, is DAMVIQNPRYQVTQFGKPVTLSCSQTLNHNVMYWYQQKSSQAPKLLFHYYDKDFNNEADTPDNFQSRRPNTSFCFLDIRSPGLGDTAMYLCATSVGRGQETQYFGPGTRLLVL.

The J gene is TRBJ1-5, the V gene TRBV19, with D possibly being TRBD1 (5 bases). With 2 bases removed from V and 9 bases from J, the gap between germline ends came to 14 bases. This CDR3 is built from 14 residues. Germline V gives CDR1 LNHDA, CDR2 SQIVND (reference sequence). CDR3 sequence (DNA): TGTGCCAGTAGTATATCGGGCAGGGATCGGCCCCAGCATTTT. Translation: CASSISGRDRPQHF.

The V and J genes are TRBV29-1 and TRBJ2-6; weak D call: TRBD1 (6 bases). The V gene lost 4 bases and the J gene lost 4 bases, with 11 bases spanning the gap. The CDR3 has 14 amino acids. Germline V gene sequence: CDR1 SQVTM, CDR2 ANQGSEA. CDR3 protein: CSVATGSGANVLTF. CDR3 DNA sequence: TGCAGCGTTGCCACAGGGTCGGGGGCCAACGTCCTGACTTTC.

This CDR3 reads CASSEALAGLQPQHF. CDR3 DNA sequence: TGTGCCAGCAGTGAAGCGCTGGCAGGGCTTCAGCCCCAGCATTTT. The chain joins TRBV6-1 to TRBJ1-5; tentative D call: TRBD1 (5 bases). Germline V gene data show CDR1 as MNHNS and CDR2 as SASEGT. This CDR3 is built from 15 residues. V gave up 0 bases and J gave up 6 bases, with 12 bases separating them.

The chain couples TRBV30 to TRBJ2-7, with D unresolved. Trimming removed 0 bases at V and 4 bases at J, with 16 bases between. CDR1 and CDR2 (germline): GTSNPN, SVGIG (reference sequence). The CDR3 has 15 residues. CDR3 region: CAWSVQHLGVYEQYF. The CDR3 coding sequence is TGTGCCTGGAGTGTACAACATCTGGGTGTGTACGAGCAGTACTTC.

There are a few counts of this clone. V usage is TRBV19 and J usage is TRBJ1-2; 8 bases map to TRBD1. Germline-derived CDR1 and CDR2 are LNHDA and SQIVND (reference sequence). The CDR3 loop spans 14 amino acids. Unmatched junction bases numbered 8, after V lost 6 bases and J lost 5 bases. The CDR3 protein is CASRSGQGAYGYTF. The CDR3 DNA follows: TGTGCCAGTAGATCAGGACAGGGAGCGTATGGCTACACCTTC. The complete variable domain, with remaining parts taken from reference TRBV19 and TRBJ1-2, reads DGGITQSPKYLFRKEGQNVTLSCEQNLNHDAMYWYRQDPGQGLRLIYYSQIVNDFQKGDIAEGYSVSREKKESFPLTVTSAQKNPTAFYLCASRSGQGAYGYTFGSGTRLTVV.

The chain links TRBV6-1 to TRBJ2-1; 11 bases fit TRBD2. This CDR3 is built from 16 residues. V lost 0 bases and J lost 10; bases outside the gene matches: 8. Germline V lookup: CDR1 MNHNS, CDR2 SASEGT. CDR3 coding DNA: TGTGCCAGCAGTGAAGCCGCTAGCGGGGGGAACGGGGAGCAGTTCTTC. Residues: CASSEAASGGNGEQFF.

This clone was detected a few times. The rearrangement uses TRBV10-3 and TRBJ1-5; 7 bases align to TRBD1. Germline values: CDR1 ENHRY, CDR2 SYGVKD. The CDR3 loop spans 15 amino acids. Trimming cost V 9 bases and J 0 bases; bases outside gene matches: 8. CDR3 bases: TGTGCCATAGACAGGGAAGGTCATAGCAATCAGCCCCAGCATTTT. It yields the protein CAIDREGHSNQPQHF.

In its sample, this clone was seen a few times. The CDR3 is CASGTSGINEQFF. The CDR3 DNA is TGTGCCAGCGGGACTAGCGGTATCAATGAGCAGTTCTTC. V and J are TRBV9 and TRBJ2-1; 11 nucleotides align to TRBD2. The germline V gene encodes CDR1 SGDLS and CDR2 YYNGEE. V trimming: 7 bases; J trimming: 6 bases; junction bases outside the gene matches: 3. The CDR3 is 13 amino acids.

J is TRBJ2-3 and V is TRBV12-5, with D possibly TRBD1 on 6 matching bases. CDR3 length: 13 residues. Germline CDR1 LGHNT, CDR2 FRNRAP. The V end was cut by 0 bases, the J end by 5 bases, with 6 bases between. DNA of the CDR3: TGTGCTAGTGGTTTGGTAGGGGGAGATACGCAGTATTTT. It codes for CASGLVGGDTQYF.